These 13 T cell receptor beta chains share one sample of origin, sequenced in a study of blood T cells in healthy people across ages. A second PCR, run for about 6 to 12 cycles, used a sample-barcoded 5' primer plus a J-beta primer mix. TCRdb passed the 5' RACE reads through MiXCR, listing each CDR3 protein once. The data hold 600,000 or so distinct CDR3 sequences, with 40% to 55% observed a single time. Sample: blood. Receptors were obtained from an elderly man in good health.

The rearrangement links TRBV20-1 to TRBJ2-6, with D possibly matching TRBD2 (6 bases). The CDR3 has 17 residues. Germline V gives CDR1 DFQATT, CDR2 SNEGSKA (reference sequence). V dropped 1 base and J dropped 1 base, with 14 bases sitting between them. The CDR3 sequence is CSARGRRRVSGANVLTF. Here the CDR3 DNA reads TGCAGTGCTAGAGGGCGGAGGAGGGTATCTGGGGCCAACGTCCTGACTTTC.

This chain connects TRBV9 to TRBJ1-4, with a tentative D call TRBD1 (6 bases). The CDR3 runs to 13 residues. With 4 bases removed from V and 7 bases from J, the gap between germline ends came to 11 bases. From germline, CDR1 is SGDLS and CDR2 YYNGEE. The CDR3 region has the DNA TGTGCCAGCAGCAACGGACAGACTGAAAAACTGTTTTTT. Translation: CASSNGQTEKLFF.

The chain is built from TRBV12-5 and TRBJ2-3; unclear D gene. From germline, CDR1 is LGHNT and CDR2 FRNRAP. V lost 1 base and J 2 bases, leaving 7 bases between the germline ends. The CDR3 has 14 residues. The CDR3 nucleotides read TGTGCTAGTGGTTTGGGCCTCACCACAGATACGCAGTATTTT. Its protein is CASGLGLTTDTQYF.

The V call is TRBV20-1, the J call TRBJ2-4; D might be TRBD1 (5 bases). The DNA end lines up better with TRBJ2-7; the J call may be wrong. Germline CDR1 DFQATT, CDR2 SNEGSKA (reference sequence). This CDR3 is built from 11 residues. DNA for the CDR3: TGCAGTGCTCGTCAGGGCGTCGAGCAGTACTTC. Its translation is CSARQGVEQYF.

The V call is TRBV2, the J call TRBJ2-2; D uncertain. This CDR3 has 15 residues. Germline CDR1 reads SNHLY; CDR2 reads FYNNEI. V lost 6 bases and J 7 bases, leaving 18 bases between the germline ends. The CDR3 loop reads CASRLARSLGGELFF. In nucleotides, the CDR3 is TGTGCCAGCAGACTGGCCCGATCTCTAGGCGGGGAGCTGTTTTTT.

In this sample, this clonotype turned up a few times. The gene calls are TRBV20-1 and TRBJ2-7; the D gene is possibly TRBD1 (6 bases). The germline V and J ends were trimmed by 6 bases and 3 bases, with 15 bases remaining between them. Germline V gives CDR1 DFQATT, CDR2 SNEGSKA (reference sequence). The CDR3 contains 13 residues. CDR3 coding DNA: TGCAGTGCCACTTGGGACATGAACTACGAGCAGTACTTC. Protein sequence: CSATWDMNYEQYF.

Ten or more counts support this clonotype. The V and J genes are TRBV6-5 and TRBJ2-7, with D perhaps TRBD2 (5 bases). There are 12 residues in the CDR3. CDR1 and CDR2 from the germline V gene are MNHEY and SVGAGI. The germline V and J ends were trimmed by 6 bases and 6 bases, with 12 bases remaining between them. As DNA, the CDR3 is TGTGCCAGCAGGAGCGGTCCCAGCGAGCAGTACTTC. Its translation is CASRSGPSEQYF.

The CDR3 DNA reads TGTGCCATCAGTGAACGACGGGGGATTGAGGAGACCCAGTACTTC. This gives the protein CAISERRGIEETQYF. The chain links TRBV10-3 to TRBJ2-5, with a tentative D call TRBD2 (6 bases). Trimming cost V 3 bases and J 5 bases, with 16 bases left between them. The length of the CDR3 is 15 residues. The germline V gene has CDR1 ENHRY and CDR2 SYGVKD.

With regard to this clonotype: A read error may explain this, as a much larger clone is one base away. The rearrangement links TRBV6-6 to TRBJ1-5; tentative D call: TRBD1 (5 bases). This CDR3 has 13 amino acids. CDR1 is MNHNY and CDR2 is SVGAGI in the germline V gene (reference sequence). V lost 5 bases and J lost 5, with 10 bases in between. CDR3 DNA: TGTGCCAGCAGTGGGGACGGCTATCAGCCCCAGCATTTT. It translates to CASSGDGYQPQHF.

V is TRBV9 and J is TRBJ2-3; no firm D call. The CDR3 runs to 16 residues. Deletions cut 4 bases from V and 4 bases from J, with 19 bases between. Germline CDR1 is SGDLS and CDR2 is YYNGEE. The CDR3 reads CASSRSSTQVSDTQYF. In DNA form, the CDR3 reads TGTGCCAGCAGCCGTTCATCAACCCAAGTCTCAGATACGCAGTATTTT.

This clonotype was seen only a few times. A single base separates this from a much larger clone, so it may be a read error. The chain couples TRBV6-6 to TRBJ2-3, with D perhaps TRBD1 or TRBD2 (5 bases each). V gave up 8 bases and J gave up 1 base, with 13 bases separating them. CDR1 is MNHNY, CDR2 SVGAGI, per germline (reference sequence). The length of the CDR3 is 14 residues. The CDR3 spells CASVGRVGTDTQYF. CDR3 nucleotides: TGTGCCAGCGTGGGACGAGTTGGCACAGATACGCAGTATTTT.

This clonotype was seen repeatedly, ten times or more. The chain carries TRBV9 and TRBJ2-7; 11 nucleotides align to TRBD2. Germline V gene sequence: CDR1 SGDLS, CDR2 YYNGEE. The CDR3 runs to 15 residues. Trimming took 4 bases from V and 3 from J; bases not matched to a gene: 6. CDR3 loop: CASSPGTSGDYEQYF. CDR3 nucleotide sequence: TGTGCCAGCAGCCCGGGGACTAGCGGTGACTACGAGCAGTACTTC.

The rearrangement links TRBV14 to TRBJ2-7; 10 nucleotides line up with TRBD2. The CDR3 length is 16 residues. After removal of 2 bases from V and 5 bases from J, the junction contained 9 bases not matched to a gene. Germline values: CDR1 SGHDN, CDR2 FVKESK. The chain's CDR3 is CASSQSASGRINEQYF. The CDR3 coding sequence is TGTGCCAGCAGCCAAAGTGCTAGCGGGAGAATCAACGAGCAGTACTTC. The complete variable domain, with remaining parts taken from reference TRBV14 and TRBJ2-7, reads EAGVTQFPSHSVIEKGQTVTLRCDPISGHDNLYWYRRVMGKEIKFLLHFVKESKQDESGMPNNRFLAERTGGTYSTLKVQPAELEDSGVYFCASSQSASGRINEQYFGPGTRLTVT.